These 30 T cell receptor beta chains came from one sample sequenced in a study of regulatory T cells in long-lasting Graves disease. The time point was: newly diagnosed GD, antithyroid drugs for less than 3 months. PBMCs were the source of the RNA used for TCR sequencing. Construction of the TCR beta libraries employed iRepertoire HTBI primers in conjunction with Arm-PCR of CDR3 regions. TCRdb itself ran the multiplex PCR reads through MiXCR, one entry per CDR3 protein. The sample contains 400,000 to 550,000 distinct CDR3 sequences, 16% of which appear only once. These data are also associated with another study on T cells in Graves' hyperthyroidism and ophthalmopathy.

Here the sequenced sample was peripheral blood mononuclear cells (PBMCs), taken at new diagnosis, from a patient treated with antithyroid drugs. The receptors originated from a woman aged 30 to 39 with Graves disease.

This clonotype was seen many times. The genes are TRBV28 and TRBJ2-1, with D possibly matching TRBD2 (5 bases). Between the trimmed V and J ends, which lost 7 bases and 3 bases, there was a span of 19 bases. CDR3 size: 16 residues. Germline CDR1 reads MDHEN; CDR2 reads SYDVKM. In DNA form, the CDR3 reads TGTGCCAGCACCGACTCAGCGGAGACCAACTACAATGAGCAGTTCTTC. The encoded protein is CASTDSAETNYNEQFF.

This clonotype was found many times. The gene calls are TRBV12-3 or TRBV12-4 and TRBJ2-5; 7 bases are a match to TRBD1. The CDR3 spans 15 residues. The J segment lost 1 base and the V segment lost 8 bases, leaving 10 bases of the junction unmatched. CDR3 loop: CASGGSDRPQETQYF. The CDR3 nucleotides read TGTGCCAGCGGGGGATCGGACAGGCCCCAAGAGACCCAGTACTTC.

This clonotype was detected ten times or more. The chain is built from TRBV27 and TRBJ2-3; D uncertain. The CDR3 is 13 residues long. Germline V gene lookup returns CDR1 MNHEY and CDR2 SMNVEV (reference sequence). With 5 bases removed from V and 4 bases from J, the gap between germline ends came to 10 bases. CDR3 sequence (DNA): TGTGCCAGCAGTCCCGTGACATCAGATACGCAGTATTTT. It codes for CASSPVTSDTQYF.

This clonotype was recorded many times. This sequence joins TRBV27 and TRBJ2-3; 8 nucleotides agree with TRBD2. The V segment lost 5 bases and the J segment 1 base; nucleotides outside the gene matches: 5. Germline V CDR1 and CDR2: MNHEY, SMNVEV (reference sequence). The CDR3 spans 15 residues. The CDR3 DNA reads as TGTGCCAGCAGTCCCGAACTAGCGGGCACAGATACGCAGTATTTT. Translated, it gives CASSPELAGTDTQYF.

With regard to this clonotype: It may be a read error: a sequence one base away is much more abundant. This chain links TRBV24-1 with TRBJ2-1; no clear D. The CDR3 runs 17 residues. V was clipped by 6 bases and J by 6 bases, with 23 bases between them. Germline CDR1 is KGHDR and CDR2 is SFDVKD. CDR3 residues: CATSNSLTSGLTNEQFF. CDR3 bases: TGTGCCACCAGTAATTCGCTAACCTCAGGTTTAACCAATGAGCAGTTCTTC.

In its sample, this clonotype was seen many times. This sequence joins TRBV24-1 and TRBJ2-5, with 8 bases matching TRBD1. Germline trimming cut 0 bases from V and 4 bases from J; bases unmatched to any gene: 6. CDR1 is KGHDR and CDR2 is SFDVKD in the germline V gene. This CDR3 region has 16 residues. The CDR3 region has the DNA TGTGCCACCAGTGATTTGGCCCAACAGGGGGGAGAGACCCAGTACTTC. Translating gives CATSDLAQQGGETQYF.

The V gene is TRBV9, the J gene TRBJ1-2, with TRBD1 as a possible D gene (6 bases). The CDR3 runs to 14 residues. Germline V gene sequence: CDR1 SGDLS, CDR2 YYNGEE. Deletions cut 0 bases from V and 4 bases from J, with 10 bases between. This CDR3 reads CASSVAQGTYGYTF. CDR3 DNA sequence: TGTGCCAGCAGCGTAGCCCAGGGGACCTATGGCTACACCTTC.

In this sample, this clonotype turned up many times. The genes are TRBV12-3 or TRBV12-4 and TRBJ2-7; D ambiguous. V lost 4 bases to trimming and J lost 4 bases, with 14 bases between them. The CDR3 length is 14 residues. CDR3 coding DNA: TGTGCCAGCAGTTCCCCGCCGGCAGATTACGAGCAGTACTTC. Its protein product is CASSSPPADYEQYF.

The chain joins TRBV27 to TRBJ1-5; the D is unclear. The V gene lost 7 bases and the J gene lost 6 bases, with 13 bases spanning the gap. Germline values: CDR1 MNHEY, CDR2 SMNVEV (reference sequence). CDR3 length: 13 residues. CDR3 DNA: TGTGCCAGCAAAGGACTGCCGGGTCAGCCCCAGCATTTT. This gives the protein CASKGLPGQPQHF.

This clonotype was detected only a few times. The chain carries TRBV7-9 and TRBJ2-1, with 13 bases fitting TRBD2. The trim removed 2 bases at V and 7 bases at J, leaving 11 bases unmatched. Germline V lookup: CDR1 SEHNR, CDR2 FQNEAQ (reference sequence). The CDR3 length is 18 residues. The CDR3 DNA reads TGTGCCAGCAGCTTAAAAGGGGGGGGACTAGCGGGACTGAATGAGCAGTTCTTC. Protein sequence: CASSLKGGGLAGLNEQFF.

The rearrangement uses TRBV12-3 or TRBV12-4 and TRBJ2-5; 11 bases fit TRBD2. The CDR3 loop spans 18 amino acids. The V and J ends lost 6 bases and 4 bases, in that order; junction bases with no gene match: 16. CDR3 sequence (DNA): TGTGCCAGCAGCACAAGAGTCCCACTAGCGGGAGAAAGAGAGACCCAGTACTTC. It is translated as CASSTRVPLAGERETQYF.

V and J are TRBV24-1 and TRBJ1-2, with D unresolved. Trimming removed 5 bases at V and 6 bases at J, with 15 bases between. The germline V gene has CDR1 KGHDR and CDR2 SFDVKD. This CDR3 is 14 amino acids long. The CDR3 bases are TGTGCCACCAGTGCTTCGGAGCGTGTTCATGGCTACACCTTC. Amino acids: CATSASERVHGYTF.

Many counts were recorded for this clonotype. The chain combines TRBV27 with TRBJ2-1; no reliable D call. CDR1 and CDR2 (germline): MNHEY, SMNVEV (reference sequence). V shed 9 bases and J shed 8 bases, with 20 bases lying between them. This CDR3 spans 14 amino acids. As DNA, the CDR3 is TGTGCCAGTAAGAGACGACGTTTCTTGGATGAGCAGTTCTTC. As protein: CASKRRRFLDEQFF.

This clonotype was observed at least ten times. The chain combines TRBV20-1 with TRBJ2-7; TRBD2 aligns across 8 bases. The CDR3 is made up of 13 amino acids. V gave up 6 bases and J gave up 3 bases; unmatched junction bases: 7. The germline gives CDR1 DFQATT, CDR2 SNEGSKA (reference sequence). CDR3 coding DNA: TGCAGTGCAACCGGGACTAGAGACTACGAGCAGTACTTC. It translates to CSATGTRDYEQYF.

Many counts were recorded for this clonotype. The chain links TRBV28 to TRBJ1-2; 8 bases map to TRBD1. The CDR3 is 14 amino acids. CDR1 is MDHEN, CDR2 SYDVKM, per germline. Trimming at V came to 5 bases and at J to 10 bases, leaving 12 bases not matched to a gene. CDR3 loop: CASSPRGQGPLYTF. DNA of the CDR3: TGTGCCAGCAGTCCCAGGGGGCAGGGGCCTCTCTACACCTTC.

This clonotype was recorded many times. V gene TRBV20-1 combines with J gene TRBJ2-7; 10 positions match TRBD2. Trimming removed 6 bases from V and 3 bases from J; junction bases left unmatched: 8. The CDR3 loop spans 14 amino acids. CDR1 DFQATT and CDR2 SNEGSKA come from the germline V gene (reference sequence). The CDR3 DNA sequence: TGCAGTGCCTATAAAGCGGGAGGGCACTACGAGCAGTACTTC. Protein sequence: CSAYKAGGHYEQYF.

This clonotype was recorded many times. The CDR3 reads CASSRQGRQPQHF. For the CDR3, the DNA is TGTGCCAGCAGTAGACAGGGACGGCAGCCCCAGCATTTT. This chain joins TRBV28 and TRBJ1-5; 7 positions match TRBD1. The CDR3 sequence is 13 residues long. Unmatched junction bases numbered 5, after V lost 5 bases and J lost 7 bases. Germline V gene data show CDR1 as MDHEN and CDR2 as SYDVKM.

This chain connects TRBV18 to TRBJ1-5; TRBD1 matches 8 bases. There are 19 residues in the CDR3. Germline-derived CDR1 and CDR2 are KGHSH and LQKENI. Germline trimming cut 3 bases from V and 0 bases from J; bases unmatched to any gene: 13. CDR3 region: CASSPRTGHLSNSNQPQHF. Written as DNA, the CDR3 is TGTGCCAGCTCACCCCGGACAGGGCACCTATCCAATAGCAATCAGCCCCAGCATTTT.

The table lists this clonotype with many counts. This chain's CDR3 is CASSRHRLSNQPQHF. The CDR3 DNA reads as TGTGCCAGCTCACGACACCGACTAAGCAATCAGCCCCAGCATTTT. The chain uses TRBV18 and TRBJ1-5; no clear D gene. Germline V lookup: CDR1 KGHSH, CDR2 LQKENI. The germline V and J ends were trimmed by 4 bases and 1 base, with 11 bases remaining between them. The CDR3 consists of 15 residues.

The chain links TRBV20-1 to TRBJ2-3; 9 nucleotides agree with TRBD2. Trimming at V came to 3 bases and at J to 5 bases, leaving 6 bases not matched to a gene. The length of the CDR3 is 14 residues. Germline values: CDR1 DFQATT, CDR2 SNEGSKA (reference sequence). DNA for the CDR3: TGCAGTGCTAGGAGACTAGCGGCAGGAGATACGCAGTATTTT. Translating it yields CSARRLAAGDTQYF.

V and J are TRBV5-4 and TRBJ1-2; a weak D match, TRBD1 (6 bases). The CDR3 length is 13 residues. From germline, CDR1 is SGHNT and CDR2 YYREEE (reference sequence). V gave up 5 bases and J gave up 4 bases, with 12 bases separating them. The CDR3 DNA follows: TGTGCCAGCAGTCCAGGGGCGTCCTATGGCTACACCTTC. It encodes CASSPGASYGYTF.

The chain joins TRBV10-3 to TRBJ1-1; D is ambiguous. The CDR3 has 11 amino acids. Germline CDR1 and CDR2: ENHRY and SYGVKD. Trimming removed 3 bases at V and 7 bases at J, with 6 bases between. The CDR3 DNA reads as TGTGCCATCAGTGACGGGGATGAAGCTTTCTTT. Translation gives CAISDGDEAFF.

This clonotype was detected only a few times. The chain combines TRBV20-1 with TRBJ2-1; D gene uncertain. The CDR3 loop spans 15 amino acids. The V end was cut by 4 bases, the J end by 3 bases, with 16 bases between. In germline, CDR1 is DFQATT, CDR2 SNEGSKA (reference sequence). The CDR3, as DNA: TGCAGTGCTACTTTGGACCCTACATTCTACAATGAGCAGTTCTTC. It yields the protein CSATLDPTFYNEQFF.

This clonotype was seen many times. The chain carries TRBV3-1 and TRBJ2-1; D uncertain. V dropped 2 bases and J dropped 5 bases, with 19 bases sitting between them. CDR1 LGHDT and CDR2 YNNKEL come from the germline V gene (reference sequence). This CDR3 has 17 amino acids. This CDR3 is CASSQSPPARRNNEQFF. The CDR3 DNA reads TGTGCCAGCAGCCAATCTCCCCCGGCCCGGCGAAACAATGAGCAGTTCTTC.

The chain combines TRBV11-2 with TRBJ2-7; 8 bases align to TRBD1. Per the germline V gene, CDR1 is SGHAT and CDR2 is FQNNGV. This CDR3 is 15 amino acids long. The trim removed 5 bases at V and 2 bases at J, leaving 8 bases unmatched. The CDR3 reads CASSHPGTGTYEQYF. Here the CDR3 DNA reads TGTGCCAGCAGCCATCCCGGGACAGGAACCTACGAGCAGTACTTC.

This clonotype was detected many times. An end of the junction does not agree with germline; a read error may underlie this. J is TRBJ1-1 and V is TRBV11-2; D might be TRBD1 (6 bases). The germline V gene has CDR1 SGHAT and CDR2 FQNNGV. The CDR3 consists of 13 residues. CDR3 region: CASSLGGATEAFF. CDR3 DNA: TGCGCCAGCAGCTTGGGGGGGGCTACTGAAGCTTTCTTT.

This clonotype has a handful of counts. This CDR3 reads CATSELAGYEQFF. The CDR3 DNA reads TGTGCCACCTCGGAACTAGCGGGGTATGAGCAGTTCTTC. This chain uses TRBV25-1 with TRBJ2-1; 10 positions match TRBD2. Germline V gene data show CDR1 as MGHDK and CDR2 as SYGVNS. This CDR3 spans 13 amino acids. With V trimmed by 10 bases and J by 8 bases, 8 bases remained unmatched.

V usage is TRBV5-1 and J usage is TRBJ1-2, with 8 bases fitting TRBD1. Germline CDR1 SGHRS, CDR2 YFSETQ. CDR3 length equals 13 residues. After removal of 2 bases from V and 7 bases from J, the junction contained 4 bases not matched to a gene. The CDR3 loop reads CASSFQGARGYTF. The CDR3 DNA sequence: TGCGCCAGCAGCTTCCAGGGGGCGCGTGGCTACACCTTC.

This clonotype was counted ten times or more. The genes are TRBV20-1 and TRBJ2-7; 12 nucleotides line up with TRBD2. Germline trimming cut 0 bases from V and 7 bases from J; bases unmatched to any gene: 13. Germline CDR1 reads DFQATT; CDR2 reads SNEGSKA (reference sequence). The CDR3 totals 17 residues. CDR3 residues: CSARDTTLAGGSREQYF. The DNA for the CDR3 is TGCAGTGCTAGAGACACAACCCTAGCGGGAGGGTCTAGGGAGCAGTACTTC.

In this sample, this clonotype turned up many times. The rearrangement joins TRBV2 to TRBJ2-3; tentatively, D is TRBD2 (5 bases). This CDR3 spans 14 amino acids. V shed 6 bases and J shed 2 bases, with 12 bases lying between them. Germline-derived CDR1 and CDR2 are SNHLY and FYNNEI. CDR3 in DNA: TGTGCCAGCAGCGACGGACTCATCACAGATACGCAGTATTTT. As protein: CASSDGLITDTQYF.